These 22 T cell receptor beta chains share one sample of origin, sequenced in a study of blood T cell repertoires in COVID-19. Sequencing was performed with immunoSEQ multiplex PCR; in TCRdb, only in-frame clones are kept and a portion is missing. The sample records around 130,000 clones, 65% to 90% being singletons. The sample was peripheral blood. The source is a human donor in a cohort sampled during active COVID-19.

There are a few counts of this clone. The chain carries TRBV3-1 (or the pseudogene TRBV3-2) and TRBJ2-7; TRBD2 is a possible D gene (5 bases). The CDR3 runs to 14 residues. Germline V gene data show CDR1 as LGHDT and CDR2 as YNNKEL (reference sequence). The V and J ends lost 5 bases and 0 bases respectively, with 11 bases between them. CDR3 in DNA: TGTGCCAGCAGCGCGACCGGGATCTCCTACGAGCAGTACTTC. Its protein is CASSATGISYEQYF.

This clone was detected only a few times. This sequence joins TRBV5-8 and TRBJ1-1, with TRBD1 matching over 7 bases. Germline V gene lookup returns CDR1 SGHTS and CDR2 YDEGEE. The V segment lost 0 bases and the J segment 0 bases; nucleotides outside the gene matches: 8. The CDR3 length is 17 residues. Here the CDR3 reads CASSLGTGFSLNTEAFF. CDR3 coding DNA: TGTGCCAGCAGCTTGGGGACAGGCTTTTCGTTGAACACTGAAGCTTTCTTT. The variable domain in full, with the rest retrieved from reference TRBV5-8 and TRBJ1-1, is EAGVTQSPTHLIKTRGQQATLRCSPISGHTSVYWYQQALGLGLQFLLWYDEGEERNRGNFPPRFSGRQFPNYSSELNVNALELEDSALYLCASSLGTGFSLNTEAFFGQGTRLTVV.

Written as DNA, the CDR3 is TGTGCCAGCAGCTTAGGGTCCGGACTGGGTGGGGAGACCCAGTACTTC. Protein sequence: CASSLGSGLGGETQYF. The V call is TRBV7-9, the J call TRBJ2-5; tentative D call: TRBD2 (5 bases). This CDR3 comprises 16 residues. Germline CDR1 and CDR2: SEHNR and FQNEAQ (reference sequence). Trimming shortened V by 1 base and J by 5 bases, and 17 bases separated the two germline ends.

The chain recombines TRBV3-1 (or the pseudogene TRBV3-2) with TRBJ2-3, with 11 bases lining up with TRBD2. V was pared by 1 base and J by 5 bases, with 8 bases of the junction left unmatched. The germline V gene encodes CDR1 LGHDT and CDR2 YNNKEL (reference sequence). The CDR3 loop spans 17 amino acids. DNA for the CDR3: TGTGCCAGCAGCCAAGGTACAACTAGCGGGGGTGGAGATACGCAGTATTTT. This encodes CASSQGTTSGGGDTQYF.

The chain is built from TRBV9 and TRBJ1-3; TRBD1 is a possible D gene (6 bases). The CDR3 runs to 16 residues. Per germline, CDR1 SGDLS and CDR2 YYNGEE. Between the trimmed V and J ends, which lost 3 bases and 0 bases, there was a span of 13 bases. The CDR3 is CASSADRPSSGNTIYF. For the CDR3, the DNA is TGTGCCAGCAGCGCAGACAGGCCCTCCTCTGGAAACACCATATATTTT.

This clone was found once. The V gene is TRBV7-8, the J gene TRBJ2-5; TRBD2 matches 9 bases. Germline values: CDR1 SGHVS, CDR2 FQNEAQ. V lost 3 bases and J lost 4; bases outside the gene matches: 3. There are 14 residues in the CDR3. In DNA, the CDR3 is TGTGCCAGCAGCTTCGCGGGGGGGGGAGAGACCCAGTACTTC. Amino acid sequence: CASSFAGGGETQYF. Full variable domain (remainder filled in from reference TRBV7-8 and TRBJ2-5): GAGVSQSPRYKVAKRGQDVALRCDPISGHVSLFWYQQALGQGPEFLTYFQNEAQLDKSGLPSDRFFAERPEGSVSTLKIQRTQQEDSAVYLCASSFAGGGETQYFGPGTRLLVL.

The gene calls are TRBV2 and TRBJ2-2; 10 nucleotides agree with TRBD1. Germline V gene sequence: CDR1 SNHLY, CDR2 FYNNEI. The CDR3 runs to 15 residues. The trim removed 5 bases at V and 4 bases at J, leaving 4 bases unmatched. The CDR3, as DNA: TGTGCCAGCAGTAAGGACAGGGGGACCACCGGGGAGCTGTTTTTT. Protein sequence: CASSKDRGTTGELFF.

This clone showed up just a few times. V gene TRBV5-1 combines with J gene TRBJ1-3; perhaps TRBD1 as D (6 bases). V was trimmed by 4 bases and J by 4 bases, leaving 15 bases between them. This CDR3 is 15 amino acids long. The germline gives CDR1 SGHRS, CDR2 YFSETQ. CDR3 sequence (DNA): TGCGCCAGCAGCGCCATGGGGACATCCGGAAACACCATATATTTT. It translates to CASSAMGTSGNTIYF.

Comment on this clone: The same CDR3 arises from other DNA sequences in this sample as well. The CDR3 spells CASSSPGGRETQYF. The CDR3 nucleotides are TGTGCCAGCAGCTCACCAGGGGGCAGGGAAACCCAGTACTTC. The rearrangement joins TRBV7-2 to TRBJ2-5; TRBD1 aligns across 8 bases. V lost 4 bases, J lost 8 bases, and 9 bases stayed unmatched. The CDR3 has 14 residues. CDR1 and CDR2 from the germline V gene are SGHTA and FQGNSA.

V gene TRBV19 combines with J gene TRBJ2-2; maybe TRBD1 (5 bases). V lost 3 bases and J 4 bases, leaving 12 bases between the germline ends. CDR1 LNHDA and CDR2 SQIVND come from the germline V gene (reference sequence). The CDR3 contains 15 residues. CDR3: CASSMSGISTGELFF. The DNA for the CDR3 is TGTGCCAGTAGTATGTCAGGGATCAGCACCGGGGAGCTGTTTTTT.

V usage is TRBV7-2 and J usage is TRBJ2-1, with 7 bases lining up with TRBD2. This CDR3 is built from 15 residues. Trimming at V came to 2 bases and at J to 8 bases, leaving 9 bases not matched to a gene. Germline V gene data show CDR1 as SGHTA and CDR2 as FQGNSA. The CDR3 DNA is TGTGCCAGCAGCTTAAAATGGACTAGTAGCTATGAGCAGTTCTTC. Protein: CASSLKWTSSYEQFF.

The chain is built from TRBV6-2 or TRBV6-3 and TRBJ1-6, with 7 bases lining up with TRBD1. Germline loops: CDR1 MNHEY, CDR2 SVGEGT. V shed 2 bases and J 7 bases; nucleotides not matched to a gene: 5. This CDR3 comprises 15 residues. CDR3 loop: CASSYRQGMNSPLHF. In DNA, the CDR3 is TGTGCCAGCAGTTACAGACAGGGCATGAATTCACCCCTCCACTTT.

The CDR3 bases are TGTGCCAGCAGCTTAGTGCCGGGAACCACTAACTATGGCTACACCTTC. It is translated as CASSLVPGTTNYGYTF. This chain joins TRBV7-2 and TRBJ1-2, with unresolved D. CDR3 length equals 16 residues. The ends were cut back, 1 base at V and 0 bases at J, with 12 bases in the middle. Germline V CDR1 and CDR2: SGHTA, FQGNSA.

The chain carries TRBV6-5 and TRBJ2-1, with a possible D match to TRBD2 (7 bases). Germline loops: CDR1 MNHEY, CDR2 SVGAGI. This CDR3 is 13 amino acids long. V lost 7 bases, J lost 6 bases, and 13 bases lay in between. The CDR3 loop reads CASTQGGGNEQFF. In DNA, the CDR3 is TGTGCCAGCACCCAAGGGGGGGGCAATGAGCAGTTCTTC.

The chain employs TRBV5-8 and TRBJ1-2; weak D call: TRBD1 (5 bases). V shed 4 bases and J shed 8 bases, with 21 bases lying between them. CDR3 size: 15 residues. The germline V gene encodes CDR1 SGHTS and CDR2 YDEGEE. CDR3 loop: CASSPAEGTRGGYTF. The DNA for the CDR3 is TGTGCCAGCAGCCCGGCCGAGGGGACTCGGGGAGGCTACACCTTC.

The J gene is TRBJ2-5, the V gene TRBV7-6; 12 bases line up with TRBD1. This CDR3 region has 19 residues. V lost 5 bases and J lost 3; bases outside the gene matches: 16. Germline loops: CDR1 SGHVS, CDR2 FNYEAQ. The CDR3 DNA is TGTGCCAGCAGCCCCCCCAAGCCCGTGGGACAGGGGGCGGAAGAGACCCAGTACTTC. Translated: CASSPPKPVGQGAEETQYF.

V is TRBV15 and J is TRBJ2-1; 8 bases match TRBD1. V was clipped by 8 bases and J by 1 base; unmatched bases: 19. CDR1 and CDR2 (germline): LNHNV, YYDKDF (reference sequence). The CDR3 contains 19 residues. The CDR3 loop reads CATGSSTGATRGSYNEQFF. CDR3 in DNA: TGTGCCACCGGATCATCGACAGGGGCAACCCGGGGATCCTACAATGAGCAGTTCTTC. Full variable domain (missing parts from reference TRBV15 and TRBJ2-1): DAMVIQNPRYQVTQFGKPVTLSCSQTLNHNVMYWYQQKSSQAPKLLFHYYDKDFNNEADTPDNFQSRRPNTSFCFLDIRSPGLGDTAMYLCATGSSTGATRGSYNEQFFGPGTRLTVL.

The J gene is TRBJ2-2, the V gene TRBV7-8; TRBD1 agrees at 7 bases. CDR3 length: 14 residues. Looked up from germline, CDR1 is SGHVS and CDR2 is FQNEAQ. V gave up 6 bases and J gave up 1 base; unmatched junction bases: 2. The CDR3 coding sequence is TGTGCCAGCAGTCGACAGGGGAACACCGGGGAGCTGTTTTTT. The encoded protein is CASSRQGNTGELFF. Full variable domain (outside the CDR3, taken from reference TRBV7-8 and TRBJ2-2): GAGVSQSPRYKVAKRGQDVALRCDPISGHVSLFWYQQALGQGPEFLTYFQNEAQLDKSGLPSDRFFAERPEGSVSTLKIQRTQQEDSAVYLCASSRQGNTGELFFGEGSRLTVL.

V and J are TRBV6-5 and TRBJ1-6; TRBD1 matches at 7 bases. Germline CDR1 and CDR2: MNHEY and SVGAGI. This CDR3 spans 15 amino acids. Trimming cost V 2 bases and J 6 bases; bases outside gene matches: 4. The CDR3 sequence is CASSYRQGSNSPLHF. The CDR3 DNA reads TGTGCCAGCAGTTACAGACAGGGAAGTAATTCACCCCTCCACTTT.

The chain couples TRBV7-2 to TRBJ2-1, with TRBD2 matching 9 bases. The trim removed 2 bases at V and 4 bases at J, leaving 6 bases unmatched. Germline values: CDR1 SGHTA, CDR2 FQGNSA. This CDR3 is built from 16 residues. CDR3 in DNA: TGTGCCAGCAGCTTACAAGCGGGGGGCCCATACAATGAGCAGTTCTTC. As protein: CASSLQAGGPYNEQFF.

This clone was counted once. The chain links TRBV6-5 to TRBJ1-3; possibly TRBD1 for D (5 bases). The CDR3 is 14 residues long. The V and J ends lost 6 bases and 0 bases respectively, with 9 bases between them. Germline CDR1 reads MNHEY; CDR2 reads SVGAGI. The CDR3 loop reads CASRRQSSGNTIYF. The CDR3 DNA is TGTGCCAGCAGGAGACAGTCCTCTGGAAACACCATATATTTT.

The chain combines TRBV28 with TRBJ1-2; D is unresolved. Looked up from germline, CDR1 is MDHEN and CDR2 is SYDVKM. V lost 2 bases and J lost 6, with 16 bases in between. The CDR3 extends over 15 amino acids. In DNA form, the CDR3 reads TGTGCCAGCAGTTTACCCAACCTAGGCCAGCATGGCTACACCTTC. It codes for CASSLPNLGQHGYTF.